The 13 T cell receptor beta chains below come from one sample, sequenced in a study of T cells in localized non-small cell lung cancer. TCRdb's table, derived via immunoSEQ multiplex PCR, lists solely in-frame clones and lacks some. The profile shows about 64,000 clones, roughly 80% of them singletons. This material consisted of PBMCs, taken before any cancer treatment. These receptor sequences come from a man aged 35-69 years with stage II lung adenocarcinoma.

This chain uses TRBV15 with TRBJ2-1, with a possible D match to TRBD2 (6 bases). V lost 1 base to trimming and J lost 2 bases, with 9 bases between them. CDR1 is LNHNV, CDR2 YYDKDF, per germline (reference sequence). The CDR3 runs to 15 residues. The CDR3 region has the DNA TGTGCCACCAGCAGAGGACTAGACCCCTACAATGAGCAGTTCTTC. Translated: CATSRGLDPYNEQFF.

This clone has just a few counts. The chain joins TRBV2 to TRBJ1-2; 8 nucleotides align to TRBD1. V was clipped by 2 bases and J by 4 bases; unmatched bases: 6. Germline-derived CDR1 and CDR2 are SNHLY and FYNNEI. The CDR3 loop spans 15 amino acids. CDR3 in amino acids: CASSEIGQGGYGYTF. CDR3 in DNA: TGTGCCAGCAGTGAAATCGGACAGGGAGGCTATGGCTACACCTTC.

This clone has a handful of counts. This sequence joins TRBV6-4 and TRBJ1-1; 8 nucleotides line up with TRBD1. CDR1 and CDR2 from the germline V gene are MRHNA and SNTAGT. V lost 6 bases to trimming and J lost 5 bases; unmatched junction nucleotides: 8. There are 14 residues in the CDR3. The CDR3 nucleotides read TGTGCCAGCAGCGAACAGGGGGGAGGGACTGAAGCTTTCTTT. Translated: CASSEQGGGTEAFF.

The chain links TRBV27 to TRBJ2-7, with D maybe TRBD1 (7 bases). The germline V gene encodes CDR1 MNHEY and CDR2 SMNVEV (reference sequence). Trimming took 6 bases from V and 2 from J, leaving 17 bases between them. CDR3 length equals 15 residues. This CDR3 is CASRPTDREAYEQYF. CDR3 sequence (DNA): TGTGCCAGCAGACCAACTGACAGGGAGGCCTACGAGCAGTACTTC.

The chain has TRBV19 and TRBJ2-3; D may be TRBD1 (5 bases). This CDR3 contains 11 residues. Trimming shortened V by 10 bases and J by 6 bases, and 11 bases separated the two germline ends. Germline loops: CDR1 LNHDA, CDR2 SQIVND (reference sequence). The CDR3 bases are TGTGCCACCCGGCAGGGTGATACGCAGTATTTT. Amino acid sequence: CATRQGDTQYF.

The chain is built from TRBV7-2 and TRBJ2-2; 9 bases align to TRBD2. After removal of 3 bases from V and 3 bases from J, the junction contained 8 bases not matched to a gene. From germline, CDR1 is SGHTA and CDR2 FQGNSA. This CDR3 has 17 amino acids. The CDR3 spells CASSFTRGRAYTGELFF. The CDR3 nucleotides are TGTGCCAGCAGCTTTACCCGCGGGAGGGCCTACACCGGGGAGCTGTTTTTT.

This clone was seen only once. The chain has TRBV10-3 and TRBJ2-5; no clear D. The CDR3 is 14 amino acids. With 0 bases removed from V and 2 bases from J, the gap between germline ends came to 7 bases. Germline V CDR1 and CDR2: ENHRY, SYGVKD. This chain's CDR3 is CAISESSAQETQYF. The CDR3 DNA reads TGTGCCATCAGTGAGTCATCAGCTCAAGAGACCCAGTACTTC.

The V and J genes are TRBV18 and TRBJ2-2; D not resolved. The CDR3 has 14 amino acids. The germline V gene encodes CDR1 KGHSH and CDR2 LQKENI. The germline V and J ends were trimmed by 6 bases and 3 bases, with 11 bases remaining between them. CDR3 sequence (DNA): TGTGCCAGCTCGGTTCTAACCGACACCGGGGAGCTGTTTTTT. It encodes CASSVLTDTGELFF.

As DNA, the CDR3 is TGTGCCAGCAGTTCCCAGGGGGATCAGCCCCAGCATTTT. This translates into CASSSQGDQPQHF. The chain couples TRBV6-5 to TRBJ1-5, with TRBD1 matching over 7 bases. V was pared by 4 bases and J by 5 bases, with 2 bases of the junction left unmatched. There are 13 residues in the CDR3. CDR1 and CDR2 (germline): MNHEY, SVGAGI.

The CDR3 protein is CASSSFDRAERNTGELFF. Here the CDR3 DNA reads TGTGCCAGCAGTTCCTTCGACAGGGCAGAAAGGAACACCGGGGAGCTGTTTTTT. The chain has TRBV27 and TRBJ2-2, with 7 bases lining up with TRBD1. CDR1 is MNHEY, CDR2 SMNVEV, per germline (reference sequence). Trimming cost V 4 bases and J 1 base; bases outside gene matches: 12. This CDR3 has 18 residues.

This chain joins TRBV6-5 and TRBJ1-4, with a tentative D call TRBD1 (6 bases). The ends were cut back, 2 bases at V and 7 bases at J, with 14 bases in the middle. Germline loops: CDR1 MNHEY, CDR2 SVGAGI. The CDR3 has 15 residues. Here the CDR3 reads CASSYGGGIGEKLFF. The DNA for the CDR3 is TGTGCCAGCAGTTACGGGGGGGGCATTGGTGAAAAACTGTTTTTT.

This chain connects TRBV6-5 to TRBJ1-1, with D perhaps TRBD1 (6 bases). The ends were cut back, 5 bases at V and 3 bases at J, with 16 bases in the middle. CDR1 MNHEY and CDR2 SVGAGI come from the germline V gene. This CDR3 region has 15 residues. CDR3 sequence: CASSPAGGPHTEAFF. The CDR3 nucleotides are TGTGCCAGCAGTCCCGCGGGGGGCCCCCACACTGAAGCTTTCTTT.

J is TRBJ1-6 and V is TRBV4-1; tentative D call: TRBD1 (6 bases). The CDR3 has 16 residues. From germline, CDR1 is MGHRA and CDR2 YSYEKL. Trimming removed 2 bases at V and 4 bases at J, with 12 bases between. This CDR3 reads CASSQRGTDYNSPLHF. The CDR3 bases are TGCGCCAGCAGCCAAAGGGGGACGGATTATAATTCACCCCTCCACTTT.